This T cell receptor beta chain was identified in a study of T-cell reconstitution after alpha-beta-depleted transplantation in children. Study results and caveats: Recipient T cells and thymic progenitors that survived gave rise to the high TCRbeta diversity observed at day 60 in some patients. T-cell counts and diversity at one year following transplant were attributed mainly to newly produced T cells. In patients about two months after transplant, alpha-beta T cells reportedly arose from several hundred expanded graft clones.

TCRbeta library preparation incorporated unique molecular identifiers. MiXCR, run by TCRdb on the PCR reads, gives a single entry per CDR3 protein. This sample has about 610,000 distinct CDR3 sequences; over 20% occur once, and the top ten carry 35% to 40%. Note on this clonotype: No antigen is known for it.

CDR1 and CDR2 from the germline V gene are DFQATT and SNEGSKA (reference sequence). This CDR3 has 13 residues. V shed 5 bases and J 10 bases; nucleotides not matched to a gene: 6. This rearrangement joins TRBV20-1 to TRBJ1-6; 9 nucleotides align to TRBD1. Sequencing used PBMCs, obtained before TCRalphabeta/CD19-depleted stem cell transplant. The source is a boy in the first two years of life with Wiskott-Aldrich syndrome, due to receive a stem cell transplant. The CDR3 is CSARDREDSPLHF. The CDR3, as DNA: TGCAGTGCTCGGGACAGGGAGGACTCACCCCTCCACTTT.